These 4 T cell receptor beta chains originate from one sample sequenced in a study of blood T cell repertoires in COVID-19. Clones were read by immunoSEQ multiplex PCR, and TCRdb kept only the in-frame ones, dropping some. The sample contains 250,000 to 300,000 clones, around 88% of which appear only once. The sample was peripheral blood. These receptors were obtained from a woman in her 70s with COVID-19, enrolled during active disease.

The chain links TRBV4-3 to TRBJ1-3; weak D call: TRBD1 (6 bases). Trimming took 0 bases from V and 3 from J, leaving 12 bases between them. The CDR3 covers 16 residues. CDR1 is LGHNA and CDR2 is YSLEER in the germline V gene. This CDR3 is CASSQDRQGLGNTIYF. In nucleotides, the CDR3 is TGCGCCAGCAGCCAAGATCGGCAGGGGCTTGGAAACACCATATATTTT.

The chain combines TRBV7-2 with TRBJ2-3; D uncertain. The length of the CDR3 is 13 residues. Germline lookup yields CDR1 SGHTA and CDR2 FQGNSA. Deletions cut 6 bases from V and 5 bases from J, with 12 bases between. Here the CDR3 reads CASSIKLGDTQYF. CDR3 coding DNA: TGTGCCAGCAGTATCAAACTTGGAGATACGCAGTATTTT.

The V call is TRBV5-4, the J call TRBJ2-5, with a tentative D call TRBD1 (6 bases). Germline V gives CDR1 SGHNT, CDR2 YYREEE (reference sequence). The V gene lost 2 bases and the J gene lost 1 base, with 9 bases spanning the gap. The CDR3 covers 14 residues. The CDR3 protein is CASSFRQAQETQYF. DNA for the CDR3: TGTGCCAGCAGCTTCCGACAGGCCCAAGAGACCCAGTACTTC. The variable domain in full, with the rest retrieved from reference TRBV5-4 and TRBJ2-5, is ETGVTQSPTHLIKTRGQQVTLRCSSQSGHNTVSWYQQALGQGPQFIFQYYREEENGRGNFPPRFSGLQFPNYSSELNVNALELDDSALYLCASSFRQAQETQYFGPGTRLLVL.

The J gene is TRBJ1-5, the V gene TRBV6-1; 7 bases align to TRBD1. V was pared by 2 bases and J by 0 bases, with 7 bases of the junction left unmatched. Germline V gene sequence: CDR1 MNHNS, CDR2 SASEGT. This CDR3 comprises 17 residues. The DNA for the CDR3 is TGTGCCAGCAGTGAACAGGCAGGGGGGTATAGCAATCAGCCCCAGCATTTT. Its translation: CASSEQAGGYSNQPQHF.